This entry lists 22 T cell receptor beta chains sequenced from one sample in a study of spatial heterogeneity in lung cancer. Regarding the study as a whole: Higher tumor mutation counts went along with higher counts of expanded intratumoral alpha and beta TCRs.

Time point indicated: sample taken at primary tumor resection. What these receptors recognize is not known. TCRdb processed the 5' RACE reads anew with MiXCR; each CDR3 protein has one entry. The sample yields 5,500 to 7,500 distinct CDR3 sequences, around 11% seen once. Source: lung tumor tissue, taken at surgery. The receptors originated from a male donor with early-stage non-small cell lung cancer.

This chain connects TRBV6-5 to TRBJ2-7, with D unresolved. Germline-derived CDR1 and CDR2 are MNHEY and SVGAGI. This CDR3 comprises 14 residues. With 6 bases removed from V and 3 bases from J, the gap between germline ends came to 15 bases. The CDR3 bases are TGTGCCAGCAGCCCTGATCCAAGTTTCTACGAGCAGTACTTC. Protein product: CASSPDPSFYEQYF.

Judged by abundance, this clonotype is large. The rearrangement links TRBV11-2 to TRBJ2-6; D unresolved. Germline values: CDR1 SGHAT, CDR2 FQNNGV. The ends were cut back, 7 bases at V and 1 base at J, with 11 bases in the middle. The CDR3 consists of 15 residues. DNA for the CDR3: TGTGCCAGCACCCGGAGTCTGTCTGGGGCCAACGTCCTGACTTTC. Protein: CASTRSLSGANVLTF.

This clonotype has a handful of counts. CDR3 amino acids: CSGGQGYTEAFF. The CDR3 DNA is TGCAGCGGGGGACAGGGCTACACTGAAGCTTTCTTT. The V and J genes are TRBV29-1 and TRBJ1-1, with TRBD1 matching 9 bases. With 7 bases clipped from V and 3 bases from J, the junction kept 3 bases outside the gene matches. Germline V gives CDR1 SQVTM, CDR2 ANQGSEA. The length of the CDR3 is 12 residues.

This clonotype was recorded at least ten times. J is TRBJ2-7 and V is TRBV27; 8 bases are a match to TRBD1. After removal of 5 bases from V and 1 base from J, the junction contained 10 bases not matched to a gene. The CDR3 contains 16 residues. Germline V CDR1 and CDR2: MNHEY, SMNVEV (reference sequence). The CDR3 nucleotides are TGTGCCAGCAGTCTAAACCAGGGGGCAGTTTCCTACGAGCAGTACTTC. It is translated as CASSLNQGAVSYEQYF.

This clonotype was observed many times. The gene calls are TRBV20-1 and TRBJ2-3; 7 nucleotides line up with TRBD2. Germline lookup yields CDR1 DFQATT and CDR2 SNEGSKA (reference sequence). V shed 3 bases, J shed 2 bases, and the junction held 8 bases outside the gene matches. This CDR3 is built from 15 residues. CDR3 residues: CSASASSGPTDTQYF. DNA for the CDR3: TGCAGTGCTAGCGCCTCTAGCGGACCCACAGATACGCAGTATTTT.

By share of the sample, this clonotype is medium-sized. The rearrangement uses TRBV15 and TRBJ2-7; 13 positions match TRBD2. Unmatched junction bases numbered 3, after V lost 5 bases and J lost 2 bases. The germline CDR1 and CDR2 sequences are LNHNV and YYDKDF (reference sequence). This CDR3 has 15 residues. The CDR3 bases are TGTGCCACCAGCGTTGGACTAGCGGGGGCCTACGAGCAGTACTTC. Protein sequence: CATSVGLAGAYEQYF.

The genes are TRBV7-2 and TRBJ1-3; D is undetermined. The CDR3 totals 16 residues. The germline gives CDR1 SGHTA, CDR2 FQGNSA. The V gene lost 4 bases and the J gene lost 0 bases, with 13 bases spanning the gap. CDR3 region: CASSSPAASSGNTIYF. As DNA, the CDR3 is TGTGCCAGCAGCTCCCCAGCCGCCAGCTCTGGAAACACCATATATTTT. Filled out from reference TRBV7-2 and TRBJ1-3, the complete variable domain reads GAGVSQSPSNKVTEKGKDVELRCDPISGHTALYWYRQSLGQGLEFLIYFQGNSAPDKSGLPSDRFSAERTGGSVSTLTIQRTQQEDSAVYLCASSSPAASSGNTIYFGEGSWLTVV.

The V gene is TRBV29-1, the J gene TRBJ2-1; 9 positions match TRBD1. Germline V gives CDR1 SQVTM, CDR2 ANQGSEA. The CDR3 extends over 15 amino acids. V trimming: 6 bases; J trimming: 3 bases; junction bases outside the gene matches: 9. As DNA, the CDR3 is TGCAGCGTCCAGGGGGGACAGGGACTCTACAATGAGCAGTTCTTC. Translated, it gives CSVQGGQGLYNEQFF.

This clonotype showed up many times. The chain links TRBV29-1 to TRBJ2-3; 12 bases line up with TRBD2. Germline V gene lookup returns CDR1 SQVTM and CDR2 ANQGSEA. The length of the CDR3 is 14 residues. V dropped 7 bases and J dropped 3; count of bases not matched to a gene: 5. CDR3 in amino acids: CSGDGLAGTDTQYF. Here the CDR3 DNA reads TGCAGCGGGGACGGACTAGCGGGGACAGATACGCAGTATTTT.

This chain links TRBV12-3 or TRBV12-4 with TRBJ1-2; no definite D call. CDR3 length: 13 residues. V was clipped by 2 bases and J by 12 bases, with 16 bases between them. The CDR3 DNA sequence: TGTGCCAGCAGTTTACAGGCCATTCCCGAACACACCTTC. Encoded protein: CASSLQAIPEHTF.

This clonotype was counted ten times or more. The chain links TRBV7-2 to TRBJ2-1; D is uncertain. The V end lost 4 bases, the J end lost 1 base, and 8 bases lay between the germline ends. CDR3 length: 14 amino acids. Germline V gene data show CDR1 as SGHTA and CDR2 as FQGNSA. Written as DNA, the CDR3 is TGTGCCAGCAGCTCGGACGTATCCTACAATGAGCAGTTCTTC. Protein: CASSSDVSYNEQFF.

The chain couples TRBV7-2 to TRBJ2-3, with a possible D match to TRBD2 (7 bases). Germline loops: CDR1 SGHTA, CDR2 FQGNSA. This CDR3 has 17 amino acids. V was clipped by 0 bases and J by 2 bases, with 15 bases between them. The CDR3: CASSLAVPRGPTDTQYF. The DNA for the CDR3 is TGTGCCAGCAGCTTAGCGGTCCCGCGGGGGCCCACAGATACGCAGTATTTT.

This clonotype was found a few times. This chain links TRBV29-1 with TRBJ1-2; TRBD1 matches at 7 bases. The CDR3 extends over 13 amino acids. Germline V CDR1 and CDR2: SQVTM, ANQGSEA. Trimming cost V 6 bases and J 4 bases; bases outside gene matches: 8. The CDR3 loop is CSVSGGGVYGYTF. CDR3 bases: TGCAGCGTCAGCGGAGGGGGCGTCTATGGCTACACCTTC.

This clonotype is termed medium-sized. The chain couples TRBV29-1 to TRBJ2-1; no clear D. V lost 4 bases, J lost 7 bases, and 17 bases lay in between. The CDR3 length is 14 residues. The germline V gene has CDR1 SQVTM and CDR2 ANQGSEA. CDR3 nucleotide sequence: TGCAGCGTTGGAGGTAGCCCCTCCTGGAATGAGCAGTTCTTC. Protein sequence: CSVGGSPSWNEQFF.

By share, this clonotype counts as medium-sized. V and J are TRBV20-1 and TRBJ2-7; D unresolved. Per the germline V gene, CDR1 is DFQATT and CDR2 is SNEGSKA (reference sequence). With 0 bases removed from V and 1 base from J, the gap between germline ends came to 13 bases. This CDR3 spans 15 amino acids. The CDR3 spells CSARDLATASYEQYF. The DNA for the CDR3 is TGCAGTGCTAGAGATCTGGCAACGGCGTCCTACGAGCAGTACTTC.

Many counts were recorded for this clonotype. V gene TRBV29-1 combines with J gene TRBJ2-3, with a weak D call TRBD2 (6 bases). This CDR3 is 13 amino acids long. V lost 4 bases to trimming and J lost 4 bases, with 12 bases between them. In germline, CDR1 is SQVTM, CDR2 ANQGSEA. CDR3 in DNA: TGCAGCGTTGGTGCGGGGAGTGCAGATACGCAGTATTTT. Translated, it gives CSVGAGSADTQYF.

In its sample, this clonotype was seen many times. V is TRBV20-1 and J is TRBJ1-1, with D possibly being TRBD1 (5 bases). Germline CDR1 and CDR2: DFQATT and SNEGSKA (reference sequence). V lost 5 bases and J 1 base, leaving 20 bases between the germline ends. The CDR3 consists of 16 residues. DNA for the CDR3: TGCAGTGCTCCTTGGACCGCCCGAGGGGCGAACACTGAAGCTTTCTTT. Its translation: CSAPWTARGANTEAFF.

This clonotype occurred many times. The chain links TRBV6-6 to TRBJ1-5; D call uncertain. The CDR3 contains 15 residues. Trimming took off 5 bases at V and 5 bases at J, with 16 bases between the two ends. CDR1 is MNHNY, CDR2 SVGAGI, per germline (reference sequence). CDR3 DNA sequence: TGTGCCAGCAGTACTGGGGTTCGGTGGGATCAGCCCCAGCATTTT. It codes for CASSTGVRWDQPQHF.

As DNA, the CDR3 is TGTGCCATCAGTGACGCGGTGGCGGGATCCTACAATGAGCAGTTCTTC. This codes for CAISDAVAGSYNEQFF. The chain links TRBV10-3 to TRBJ2-1, with a tentative D call TRBD2 (6 bases). V was pared by 3 bases and J by 1 base, with 13 bases between. CDR3 length: 16 amino acids. The germline CDR1 and CDR2 sequences are ENHRY and SYGVKD.

J is TRBJ2-4 and V is TRBV2; TRBD2 agrees at 8 bases. The germline gives CDR1 SNHLY, CDR2 FYNNEI. The CDR3 is 16 amino acids. Trimming at V came to 6 bases and at J to 0 bases, leaving 7 bases not matched to a gene. The CDR3 sequence: CASSAELAAAKNIQYF. DNA for the CDR3: TGTGCCAGCAGCGCTGAACTAGCGGCAGCCAAAAACATTCAGTACTTC. The full variable domain, completed using reference TRBV2 and TRBJ2-4, is EPEVTQTPSHQVTQMGQEVILRCVPISNHLYFYWYRQILGQKVEFLVSFYNNEISEKSEIFDDQFSVERPDGSNFTLKIRSTKLEDSAMYFCASSAELAAAKNIQYFGAGTRLSVL.

By share, this clonotype ranks as medium-sized. V is TRBV20-1 and J is TRBJ2-1; TRBD2 matches 12 bases. CDR1 is DFQATT and CDR2 is SNEGSKA in the germline V gene (reference sequence). The CDR3 has 14 residues. J gave up 4 bases and V 6 bases, and 4 bases lay outside the gene matches. The CDR3: CSASGLAGYNEQFF. DNA for the CDR3: TGCAGTGCCTCGGGACTAGCGGGTTACAATGAGCAGTTCTTC.

V usage is TRBV6-5 and J usage is TRBJ2-5, with D tentatively TRBD2 (6 bases). This CDR3 contains 12 residues. The germline gives CDR1 MNHEY, CDR2 SVGAGI. The germline V and J ends were trimmed by 5 bases and 3 bases, with 7 bases remaining between them. The CDR3 loop reads CASSTGEETQYF. DNA for the CDR3: TGTGCCAGCAGTACGGGGGAAGAGACCCAGTACTTC.